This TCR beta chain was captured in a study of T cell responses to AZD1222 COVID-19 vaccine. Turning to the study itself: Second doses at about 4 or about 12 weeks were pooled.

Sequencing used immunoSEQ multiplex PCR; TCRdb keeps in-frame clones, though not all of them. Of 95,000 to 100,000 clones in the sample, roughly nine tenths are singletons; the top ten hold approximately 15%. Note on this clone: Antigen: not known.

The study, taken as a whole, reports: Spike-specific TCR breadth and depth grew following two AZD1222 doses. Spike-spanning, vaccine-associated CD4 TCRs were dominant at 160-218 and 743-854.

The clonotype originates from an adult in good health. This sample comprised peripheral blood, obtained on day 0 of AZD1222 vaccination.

DNA of the CDR3: TGCGCCAGCAGTAATGGGGAGAATCAGCCCCAGCATTTT. Its protein is CASSNGENQPQHF. The chain couples TRBV5-1 to TRBJ1-5; D is uncertain. The CDR3 totals 13 residues. The germline V gene encodes CDR1 SGHRS and CDR2 YFSETQ. Trimming stripped 5 bases from V and 4 bases from J, with 10 bases between.